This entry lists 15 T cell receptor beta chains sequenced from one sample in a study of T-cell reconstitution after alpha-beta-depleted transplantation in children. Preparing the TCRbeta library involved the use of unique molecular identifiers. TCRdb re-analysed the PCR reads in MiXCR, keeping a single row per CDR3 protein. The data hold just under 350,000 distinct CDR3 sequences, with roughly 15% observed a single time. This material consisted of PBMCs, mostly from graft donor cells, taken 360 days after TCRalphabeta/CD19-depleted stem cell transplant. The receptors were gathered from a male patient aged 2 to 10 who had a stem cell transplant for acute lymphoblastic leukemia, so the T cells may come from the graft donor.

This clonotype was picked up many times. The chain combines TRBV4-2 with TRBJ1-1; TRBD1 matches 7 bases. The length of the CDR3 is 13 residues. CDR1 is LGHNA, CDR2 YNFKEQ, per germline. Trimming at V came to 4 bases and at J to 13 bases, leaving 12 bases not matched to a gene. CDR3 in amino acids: CASSRDRVESFFF. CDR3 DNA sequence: TGTGCCAGCAGCCGAGACAGGGTCGAATCCTTTTTCTTT.

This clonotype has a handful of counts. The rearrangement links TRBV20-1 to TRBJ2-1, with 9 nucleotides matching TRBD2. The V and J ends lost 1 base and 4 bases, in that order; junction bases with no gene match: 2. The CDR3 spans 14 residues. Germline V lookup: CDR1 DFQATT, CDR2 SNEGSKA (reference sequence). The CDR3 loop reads CSARALAGYNEQFF. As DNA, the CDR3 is TGCAGTGCTAGAGCCCTAGCGGGGTACAATGAGCAGTTCTTC.

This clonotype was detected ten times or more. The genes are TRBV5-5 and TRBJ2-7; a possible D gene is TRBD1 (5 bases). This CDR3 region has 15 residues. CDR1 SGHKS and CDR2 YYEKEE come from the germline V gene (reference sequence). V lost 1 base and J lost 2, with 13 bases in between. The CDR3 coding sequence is TGTGCCAGCAGCTTGTCGCAGGGCAGGACCTACGAGCAGTACTTC. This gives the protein CASSLSQGRTYEQYF.

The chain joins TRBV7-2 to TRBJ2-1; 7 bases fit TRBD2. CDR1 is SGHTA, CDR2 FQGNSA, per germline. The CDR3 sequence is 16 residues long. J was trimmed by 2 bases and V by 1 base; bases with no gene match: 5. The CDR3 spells CASSLVGGGTYNEQFF. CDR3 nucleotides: TGTGCCAGCAGCTTAGTAGGCGGGGGAACCTACAATGAGCAGTTCTTC. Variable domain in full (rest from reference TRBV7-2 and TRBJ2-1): GAGVSQSPSNKVTEKGKDVELRCDPISGHTALYWYRQSLGQGLEFLIYFQGNSAPDKSGLPSDRFSAERTGGSVSTLTIQRTQQEDSAVYLCASSLVGGGTYNEQFFGPGTRLTVL.

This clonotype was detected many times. The CDR3 bases are TGTGCCAGCAGTTCCTTCTCCTCCTTAGGACTTATGGGAAACATTCAGTACTTC. Translated, it gives CASSSFSSLGLMGNIQYF. The rearrangement joins TRBV27 to TRBJ2-4; D perhaps matches TRBD2 (5 bases). V was trimmed by 4 bases and J by 6 bases, leaving 25 bases between them. The germline V gene has CDR1 MNHEY and CDR2 SMNVEV (reference sequence). This CDR3 has 18 amino acids.

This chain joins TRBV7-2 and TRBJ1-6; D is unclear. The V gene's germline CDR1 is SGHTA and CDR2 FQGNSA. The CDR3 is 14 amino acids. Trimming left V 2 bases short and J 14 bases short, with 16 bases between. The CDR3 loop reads CASSLFEQPPALHF. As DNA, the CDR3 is TGTGCCAGCAGCTTATTTGAACAGCCCCCCGCCCTCCACTTT.

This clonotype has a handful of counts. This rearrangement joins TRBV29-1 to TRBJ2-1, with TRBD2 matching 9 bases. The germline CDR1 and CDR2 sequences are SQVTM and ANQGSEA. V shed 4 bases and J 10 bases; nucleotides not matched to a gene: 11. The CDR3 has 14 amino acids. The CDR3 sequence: CSVGVAGDLLEQFF. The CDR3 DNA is TGCAGCGTTGGGGTAGCGGGGGACCTTCTCGAGCAGTTCTTC.

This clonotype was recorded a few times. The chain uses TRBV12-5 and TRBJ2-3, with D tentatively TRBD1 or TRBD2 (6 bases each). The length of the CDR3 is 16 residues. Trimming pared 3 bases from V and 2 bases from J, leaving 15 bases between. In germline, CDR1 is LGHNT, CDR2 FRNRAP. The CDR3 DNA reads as TGTGCTAGTGGTTTCACCGTATGGGGGGCCACAGATACGCAGTATTTT. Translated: CASGFTVWGATDTQYF. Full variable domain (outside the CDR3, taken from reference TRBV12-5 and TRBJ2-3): DARVTQTPRHKVTEMGQEVTMRCQPILGHNTVFWYRQTMMQGLELLAYFRNRAPLDDSGMPKDRFSAEMPDATLATLKIQPSEPRDSAVYFCASGFTVWGATDTQYFGPGTRLTVL.

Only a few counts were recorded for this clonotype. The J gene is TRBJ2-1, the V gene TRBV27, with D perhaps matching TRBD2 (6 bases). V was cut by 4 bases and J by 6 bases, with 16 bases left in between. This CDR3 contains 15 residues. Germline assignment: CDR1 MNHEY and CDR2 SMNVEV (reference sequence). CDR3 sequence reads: CASSSSWTTTNEQFF. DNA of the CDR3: TGTGCCAGCAGTTCCTCATGGACTACGACCAATGAGCAGTTCTTC.

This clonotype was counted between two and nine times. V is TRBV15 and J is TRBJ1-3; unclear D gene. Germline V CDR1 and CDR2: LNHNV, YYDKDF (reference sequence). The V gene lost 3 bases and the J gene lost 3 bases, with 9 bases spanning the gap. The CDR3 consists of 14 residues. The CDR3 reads CATSRDKVGNTIYF. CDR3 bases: TGTGCCACCAGCAGGGATAAGGTTGGAAACACCATATATTTT.

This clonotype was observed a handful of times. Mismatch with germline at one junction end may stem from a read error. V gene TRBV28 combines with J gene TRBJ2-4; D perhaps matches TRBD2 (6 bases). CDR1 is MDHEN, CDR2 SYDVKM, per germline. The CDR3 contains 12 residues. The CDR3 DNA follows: TGTGCCAGCAGTTTAGCGGCGGGATCCCAGCACTTC. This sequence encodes CASSLAAGSQHF.

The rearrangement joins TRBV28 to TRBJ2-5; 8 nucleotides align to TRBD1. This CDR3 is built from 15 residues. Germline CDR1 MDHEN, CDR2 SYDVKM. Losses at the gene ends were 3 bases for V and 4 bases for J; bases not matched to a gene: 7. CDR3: CASSFTGGFGETQYF. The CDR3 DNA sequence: TGTGCCAGCAGTTTCACAGGGGGATTTGGAGAGACCCAGTACTTC.

CDR3 DNA sequence: TGCAGCGTTGAAGGGGAGTTAACAGATACGCAGTATTTT. Translation gives CSVEGELTDTQYF. This sequence joins TRBV29-1 and TRBJ2-3; TRBD2 might be the D (5 bases). Per germline, CDR1 SQVTM and CDR2 ANQGSEA. V gave up 1 base and J gave up 3 bases, with 8 bases separating them. CDR3 size: 13 residues.

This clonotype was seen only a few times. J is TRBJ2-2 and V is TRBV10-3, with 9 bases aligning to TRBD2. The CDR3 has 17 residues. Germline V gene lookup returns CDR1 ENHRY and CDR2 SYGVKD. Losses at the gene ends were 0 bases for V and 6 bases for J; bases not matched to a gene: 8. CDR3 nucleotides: TGTGCCATCAGTGAGTCGAGATTTAGCGGGAGTTCCGGGGAGCTGTTTTTT. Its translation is CAISESRFSGSSGELFF.

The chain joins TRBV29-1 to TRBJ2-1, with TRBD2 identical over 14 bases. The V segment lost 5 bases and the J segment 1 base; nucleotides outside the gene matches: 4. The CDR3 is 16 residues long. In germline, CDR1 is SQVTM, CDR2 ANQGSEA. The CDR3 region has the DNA TGCAGCGTTCAGGGACTAGCGGGAGCTTCCTACAATGAGCAGTTCTTC. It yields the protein CSVQGLAGASYNEQFF.